The next 14 T cell receptor beta chains were all read from a single sample in a study of regulatory T cells in long-lasting Graves disease. Time point of the sample: persistent/refractory GD, antithyroid drugs over 5 years with positive TRAb. Construction of the TCR library relied on RNA isolated from PBMCs. Sequencing libraries for TCR beta were prepared with iRepertoire HTBI primers and Arm-PCR of CDR3 regions. MiXCR, run by TCRdb on the multiplex PCR reads, gives a single entry per CDR3 protein. The data show about 460,000 distinct CDR3 sequences, 20% to 25% seen once. The sequencing here drew on peripheral blood mononuclear cells (PBMCs), taken when the disease was refractory, from a patient treated with antithyroid drugs. All receptors come from a female donor with Graves disease.

This clonotype was recorded many times. The genes are TRBV5-4 and TRBJ2-5, with 7 nucleotides matching TRBD1. Germline V gives CDR1 SGHNT, CDR2 YYREEE (reference sequence). The CDR3 is 14 amino acids. The ends lost 4 bases at V and 5 bases at J; junction bases unmatched: 8. CDR3 in amino acids: CASSRPGQVETQYF. Written as DNA, the CDR3 is TGTGCCAGCAGCCGACCCGGACAGGTCGAGACCCAGTACTTC.

The chain uses TRBV6-2 or TRBV6-3 and TRBJ1-6, with 8 bases matching TRBD1. CDR1 MNHEY and CDR2 SVGEGT come from the germline V gene. V gave up 5 bases and J gave up 3 bases; unmatched junction bases: 12. CDR3 length equals 18 residues. The CDR3 DNA is TGTGCCAGCAGTAAGGACAGGGCACCGACAAACTATAATTCACCCCTCCACTTT. It translates to CASSKDRAPTNYNSPLHF.

The chain links TRBV19 to TRBJ1-1; D remains ambiguous. The length of the CDR3 is 15 residues. Trimming left V 7 bases short and J 4 bases short, with 19 bases between. Germline values: CDR1 LNHDA, CDR2 SQIVND (reference sequence). The chain's CDR3 is CASMFSFLVGTEAFF. CDR3 DNA sequence: TGTGCCAGTATGTTTTCATTTCTGGTGGGCACTGAAGCTTTCTTT.

Many counts were recorded for this clonotype. This chain connects TRBV28 to TRBJ2-2; weak D call: TRBD2 (5 bases). The CDR3 is made up of 13 amino acids. Germline V gene data show CDR1 as MDHEN and CDR2 as SYDVKM. Trimming removed 7 bases from V and 2 bases from J, with 8 bases in between. The CDR3 sequence is CASTEVNTGELFF. The CDR3 DNA is TGTGCCAGCACGGAGGTAAACACCGGGGAGCTGTTTTTT.

Ten or more counts support this clonotype. The J gene is TRBJ1-2, the V gene TRBV28; D not resolved. This CDR3 is built from 12 residues. V lost 5 bases, J lost 4 bases, and 8 bases lay in between. From germline, CDR1 is MDHEN and CDR2 SYDVKM. The chain's CDR3 is CASSTGRYGYTF. In nucleotides, the CDR3 is TGTGCCAGCAGTACGGGCCGCTATGGCTACACCTTC.

The chain uses TRBV28 and TRBJ1-5, with TRBD1 matching over 7 bases. This CDR3 comprises 15 residues. V lost 2 bases and J lost 4; bases outside the gene matches: 5. The V gene's germline CDR1 is MDHEN and CDR2 SYDVKM. The CDR3 is CASSLMGQTNQPQHF. The CDR3 nucleotides read TGTGCCAGCAGTTTAATGGGACAGACTAATCAGCCCCAGCATTTT.

This clonotype was observed once. V is TRBV7-9 and J is TRBJ1-1, with D uncertain. The length of the CDR3 is 14 residues. The germline CDR1 and CDR2 sequences are SEHNR and FQNEAQ (reference sequence). V was trimmed by 2 bases and J by 1 base, leaving 8 bases between them. CDR3 nucleotide sequence: TGTGCCAGCAGCTTAATGGACGGGAACACTGAAGCTTTCTTT. Translation gives CASSLMDGNTEAFF.

This chain connects TRBV9 to TRBJ2-5, with D hard to call. V gave up 0 bases and J gave up 0 bases, with 6 bases separating them. The CDR3 covers 14 residues. Germline CDR1 reads SGDLS; CDR2 reads YYNGEE. CDR3 sequence: CASSVGRNQETQYF. CDR3 DNA sequence: TGTGCCAGCAGCGTAGGCAGAAACCAAGAGACCCAGTACTTC.

This clonotype has only a few counts. This rearrangement joins TRBV20-1 to TRBJ1-4; D gene ambiguous. With 4 bases removed from V and 7 bases from J, the gap between germline ends came to 16 bases. Germline-derived CDR1 and CDR2 are DFQATT and SNEGSKA (reference sequence). This CDR3 is 14 amino acids long. The chain's CDR3 is CSATPPLGGEKLFF. The CDR3 DNA sequence: TGCAGTGCTACCCCGCCCCTTGGAGGTGAAAAACTGTTTTTT.

This clonotype was recorded only once. One end of the junction is discordant with germline, which a read error may explain. The chain uses TRBV11-1 and TRBJ1-1; no clear D gene. Per the germline V gene, CDR1 is SGHAT and CDR2 is FQDESV (reference sequence). CDR3 length: 12 amino acids. This CDR3 reads CAGSLRGTEAFF. The CDR3 coding sequence is TGTGCCGGCAGCTTACGGGGCACTGAAGCTTTCTTT.

A few counts support this clonotype. The V gene is TRBV19, the J gene TRBJ1-1; a possible D gene is TRBD1 (6 bases). The germline CDR1 and CDR2 sequences are LNHDA and SQIVND (reference sequence). Trimming left V 5 bases short and J 5 bases short, with 15 bases between. This CDR3 has 14 amino acids. The CDR3 DNA follows: TGTGCCAGTAGTCAGGGGCCACGAGGAACTGAAGCTTTCTTT. This sequence encodes CASSQGPRGTEAFF.

This sequence joins TRBV28 and TRBJ2-6; no reliable D call. Germline CDR1 and CDR2: MDHEN and SYDVKM. V dropped 8 bases and J dropped 1 base, with 15 bases sitting between them. The CDR3 contains 16 residues. This chain's CDR3 is CASGPILGSGANVLTF. CDR3 bases: TGTGCCAGCGGACCCATCTTGGGTTCTGGGGCCAACGTCCTGACTTTC.

A remark on this clonotype: A much larger clonotype is one base distant, so this may be a read error. This rearrangement joins TRBV2 to TRBJ2-5, with D possibly matching TRBD1 (5 bases). Germline V gene sequence: CDR1 SNHLY, CDR2 FYNNEI. The V gene lost 2 bases and the J gene lost 5 bases, with 15 bases spanning the gap. This CDR3 contains 15 residues. CDR3 amino acids: CASSETAGPGETQYF. CDR3 nucleotides: TGTGCCAGCAGTGAAACAGCAGGGCCTGGCGAGACCCAGTACTTC.

The V and J genes are TRBV30 and TRBJ2-6, with a weak D call TRBD1 (5 bases). CDR1 and CDR2 from the germline V gene are GTSNPN and SVGIG (reference sequence). Trimming left V 4 bases short and J 0 bases short, with 16 bases between. The CDR3 extends over 17 amino acids. The CDR3 protein is CAWIWGDRLSGANVLTF. CDR3 coding DNA: TGTGCCTGGATCTGGGGCGATCGTCTCTCTGGGGCCAACGTCCTGACTTTC.